Given below is one TCR beta chain in context. The CDR3 sequence is 15 residues long. V was clipped by 2 bases and J by 0 bases, with 9 bases between them. The V gene's germline CDR1 is SGHTS and CDR2 YDEGEE. The data are from a study of blood T cell repertoires in COVID-19. The method was immunoSEQ multiplex PCR; TCRdb's version includes in-frame clones alone and lacks a portion of them. The profile shows roughly 410,000 clones, 80% to 90% of them singletons. The V call is TRBV5-8, the J call TRBJ1-3; no firm D call. The sequenced sample was peripheral blood. This clonotype was sampled from a woman aged 55-75 years with COVID-19, enrolled during active disease. CDR3 loop: CASSFGDRSGNTIYF. As DNA, the CDR3 is TGTGCCAGCAGCTTCGGGGATCGCTCTGGAAACACCATATATTTT.